This TCR beta chain was recovered during a study of CD4+ T cells in melanoma. Study findings and constraints: CD8+ T cell, macrophage and B cell function reportedly correlated with neoantigen-specific CD4+ T cells.

Regarding this clone: Its target is unknown.

The CDR3 sequence is 16 residues long. Method: immunoSEQ multiplex PCR; TCRdb's copy keeps in-frame clones and lacks some. The table has about 50,000 clones, roughly 89% seen once. The receptor was isolated from a human donor with melanoma. The source material was peripheral blood. The J gene is TRBJ2-1, the V gene TRBV21-1; the table's D gene call, TRBD1, was not cross checked with the DNA. TRBV21-1 is listed as a pseudogene. This chain's CDR3 is CASRPTGDRGRNEQFF. DNA of the CDR3: TGTGCCAGCAGACCTACCGGGGACAGGGGGCGAAATGAGCAGTTCTTC.